Listed here are 17 T cell receptor beta chains from one sample, sequenced in a study of T-cell memory formation after mild COVID-19. TCRdb redid the calling of the 5' RACE reads with MiXCR, one entry per CDR3 protein. The sample contains a few hundred thousand distinct CDR3 sequences, about 16% of which appear only once. Sample: PBMCs or a T cell subset sorted from them (not recorded which). These receptors were collected from a young man who had mild COVID-19 (a few samples of this study predate the infection). Cell type and time point are not known.

The chain is built from TRBV9 and TRBJ1-1; D may be TRBD1 (5 bases). V was shortened by 3 bases and J by 0 bases, with 18 bases between the two germline ends. Germline CDR1 and CDR2: SGDLS and YYNGEE. The CDR3 spans 17 residues. CDR3 protein: CASSAQEPELMNTEAFF. The CDR3 bases are TGTGCCAGCAGCGCACAGGAGCCCGAACTCATGAACACTGAAGCTTTCTTT.

This sequence joins TRBV7-2 and TRBJ2-7; D not certain. CDR1 is SGHTA, CDR2 FQGNSA, per germline. Trimming took off 5 bases at V and 7 bases at J, with 18 bases between the two ends. This CDR3 is built from 14 residues. CDR3 nucleotide sequence: TGTGCCAGCAGCCCTGGCGCGGCTGAGTGGGAGCAGTACTTC. Translation: CASSPGAAEWEQYF.

The chain recombines TRBV7-2 with TRBJ2-2, with D possibly matching TRBD2 (5 bases). The germline gives CDR1 SGHTA, CDR2 FQGNSA. The CDR3 is 15 residues long. Trimming left V 5 bases short and J 1 base short, with 11 bases between. CDR3 in amino acids: CASSRGPGNTGELFF. The CDR3 nucleotides read TGTGCCAGCAGCAGAGGGCCAGGGAACACCGGGGAGCTGTTTTTT.

This clonotype was found a few times. The gene calls are TRBV11-1 and TRBJ2-7; no reliable D call. The V and J ends lost 1 base and 6 bases respectively, with 10 bases between them. The CDR3 runs to 13 residues. Germline assignment: CDR1 SGHAT and CDR2 FQDESV (reference sequence). The CDR3 loop reads CASSLGGFGEQYV. Written as DNA, the CDR3 is TGTGCCAGCAGCTTAGGGGGTTTCGGCGAGCAGTACGTC.

The chain carries TRBV6-5 and TRBJ1-5; 8 bases match TRBD1. Germline trimming cut 7 bases from V and 0 bases from J; bases unmatched to any gene: 2. The V gene's germline CDR1 is MNHEY and CDR2 SVGAGI. The CDR3 runs to 14 residues. The CDR3 DNA follows: TGTGCCAGCAAACAGGGGGGTAGCAATCAGCCCCAGCATTTT. Protein product: CASKQGGSNQPQHF.

The table lists this clonotype with a few counts. The CDR3 sequence is CASSLMGEGYTF. CDR3 DNA sequence: TGCGCCAGCAGCTTGATGGGGGAGGGCTACACCTTC. V usage is TRBV5-1 and J usage is TRBJ1-2; possible D gene TRBD1, 5 bases. Between the trimmed V and J ends, which lost 1 base and 8 bases, there was a span of 9 bases. The CDR3 contains 12 residues. The germline CDR1 and CDR2 sequences are SGHRS and YFSETQ.

The rearrangement links TRBV7-6 to TRBJ1-1; 7 bases are a match to TRBD1. V was clipped by 5 bases and J by 4 bases; unmatched bases: 4. This CDR3 has 13 residues. The germline V gene has CDR1 SGHVS and CDR2 FNYEAQ. CDR3 coding DNA: TGTGCCAGCAGCCCCGGGACAGTCACTGAAGCTTTCTTT. Residues: CASSPGTVTEAFF.

This clonotype occurred once. The chain couples TRBV10-3 to TRBJ1-2; D uncertain. Deletions cut 5 bases from V and 6 bases from J, with 10 bases between. CDR3 length: 12 residues. CDR1 is ENHRY, CDR2 SYGVKD, per germline. The CDR3 nucleotides are TGTGCCATCAGTCAAGACCCCCATGGCTACACCTTC. Its protein is CAISQDPHGYTF.

This chain uses TRBV20-1 with TRBJ2-7; 8 nucleotides match TRBD1. Per germline, CDR1 DFQATT and CDR2 SNEGSKA (reference sequence). This CDR3 is 13 amino acids long. With V trimmed by 6 bases and J by 5 bases, 9 bases remained unmatched. CDR3 loop: CSARPTGVNEQYF. CDR3 DNA: TGCAGTGCCCGACCGACAGGGGTAAACGAGCAGTACTTC.

This chain connects TRBV11-2 to TRBJ1-2; possibly TRBD1 for D (6 bases). Trimming cost V 4 bases and J 7 bases, with 16 bases left between them. Germline CDR1 reads SGHAT; CDR2 reads FQNNGV. The CDR3 runs 14 residues. This CDR3 reads CASSSTTGLVGYTF. CDR3 in DNA: TGTGCCAGCAGCTCCACGACAGGTCTAGTTGGCTACACCTTC.

The chain couples TRBV4-1 to TRBJ2-7; D unresolved. The length of the CDR3 is 14 residues. The germline CDR1 and CDR2 sequences are MGHRA and YSYEKL. The germline V and J ends were trimmed by 3 bases and 0 bases, with 9 bases remaining between them. CDR3 nucleotide sequence: TGCGCCAGCAGCCAGGTGACAAACTCCTACGAGCAGTACGTC. This encodes CASSQVTNSYEQYV.

This chain connects TRBV6-2 or TRBV6-3 to TRBJ2-3; the D gene could be TRBD1 or TRBD2 (5 bases each). V was clipped by 4 bases and J by 6 bases, with 11 bases between them. The CDR3 covers 13 residues. CDR1 is MNHEY, CDR2 SVGEGT, per germline. CDR3 residues: CASSSRGVDTQYF. The CDR3 DNA is TGTGCCAGCAGTTCCCGGGGCGTGGATACGCAGTATTTT.

This clonotype appeared many times. The chain combines TRBV6-5 with TRBJ1-1; D ambiguous. Germline V lookup: CDR1 MNHEY, CDR2 SVGAGI. V was clipped by 4 bases and J by 3 bases, with 9 bases between them. This CDR3 comprises 13 residues. The CDR3 sequence is CASSSQVYTEAFF. CDR3 coding DNA: TGTGCCAGCAGTTCTCAGGTATACACTGAAGCTTTCTTT.

The gene calls are TRBV6-2 or TRBV6-3 and TRBJ2-7; D uncertain. Trimming shortened V by 4 bases and J by 6 bases, and 10 bases separated the two germline ends. The V gene's germline CDR1 is MNHEY and CDR2 SVGEGT. The CDR3 contains 12 residues. The CDR3 reads CASSSSVREQYF. The DNA for the CDR3 is TGTGCCAGCAGTTCTTCCGTCCGCGAGCAGTACTTC.

V and J are TRBV4-1 and TRBJ2-2; 9 nucleotides agree with TRBD1. V lost 0 bases to trimming and J lost 5 bases; unmatched junction nucleotides: 16. CDR1 and CDR2 (germline): MGHRA, YSYEKL. This CDR3 comprises 20 residues. The CDR3 spells CASSQDRVWGQGFSTGELFF. The CDR3 DNA follows: TGCGCCAGCAGCCAAGATCGGGTCTGGGGACAGGGCTTTTCTACCGGGGAGCTGTTTTTT.

The rearrangement joins TRBV6-2 or TRBV6-3 to TRBJ1-1; D not certain. This CDR3 is built from 13 residues. CDR1 and CDR2 from the germline V gene are MNHEY and SVGEGT. V dropped 5 bases and J dropped 6 bases, with 13 bases sitting between them. The CDR3 loop is CASSPDSASEAFF. The CDR3 coding sequence is TGTGCCAGCAGTCCTGACTCGGCATCTGAAGCTTTCTTT.

The rearrangement links TRBV27 to TRBJ1-6; TRBD1 agrees at 8 bases. The CDR3 is 17 residues long. The germline V gene encodes CDR1 MNHEY and CDR2 SMNVEV (reference sequence). V was clipped by 3 bases and J by 9 bases; unmatched bases: 13. Here the CDR3 DNA reads TGTGCCAGCAGTTTGCGAGCTTGGGGACAGGACCCTTCACCCCTCCACTTT. Translated, it gives CASSLRAWGQDPSPLHF.